One and the same sample provided the 5 T cell receptor beta chains below, sequenced in a study of CD8 T cells in ankylosing spondylitis (TCRdb year 2017). The antigens these receptors bind are not known. The investigation overall reported the following: A TCR beta motif of several highly homologous amino acid variants appeared characteristic of blood from ankylosing spondylitis patients.

The method was 5' RACE. Sequenced using an Illumina HiSeq 2500. TCRdb handled the public reads itself, with Q25 trimming in fastp and clone calling in MiXCR, and kept productive beta chains. Each CDR3 protein appears once, grouped with its most common genes and DNA. The sample profile shows around 890,000 distinct CDR3 sequences; approximately 10% of them were found once. Jointly, the top ten make up roughly 0.51% of the sample. The sequenced sample consisted of blood, either unsorted or a sorted T cell fraction (not recorded which). Receptors originate from a male donor with ankylosing spondylitis.

This clonotype was counted between two and nine times. The gene calls are TRBV20-1 and TRBJ1-1, with a tentative D call TRBD1 (6 bases). The CDR3 is 13 residues long. V shed 6 bases and J shed 0 bases, with 11 bases lying between them. The germline V gene encodes CDR1 DFQATT and CDR2 SNEGSKA (reference sequence). The CDR3 protein is CSALRDMNTEAFF. The CDR3 DNA reads as TGCAGTGCCCTCAGGGACATGAACACTGAAGCTTTCTTT.

This chain uses TRBV9 with TRBJ2-2; tentative D call: TRBD2 (7 bases). The germline CDR1 and CDR2 sequences are SGDLS and YYNGEE. V was pared by 0 bases and J by 3 bases, with 12 bases between. The CDR3 length is 16 residues. CDR3 bases: TGTGCCAGCAGCGTAGCGGGGGGCCCGGACACCGGGGAGCTGTTTTTT. Amino acid sequence: CASSVAGGPDTGELFF. Filled out from reference TRBV9 and TRBJ2-2, the complete variable domain reads DSGVTQTPKHLITATGQRVTLRCSPRSGDLSVYWYQQSLDQGLQFLIQYYNGEERAKGNILERFSAQQFPDLHSELNLSSLELGDSALYFCASSVAGGPDTGELFFGEGSRLTVL.

This clonotype was counted between two and nine times. The CDR3: CASSEGRVGEKLFF. As DNA, the CDR3 is TGTGCCAGCAGTGAAGGCAGGGTGGGCGAAAAACTGTTTTTT. The chain carries TRBV2 and TRBJ1-4; D possibly corresponds to TRBD1 (5 bases). Germline assignment: CDR1 SNHLY and CDR2 FYNNEI. The V and J ends lost 1 base and 8 bases respectively, with 11 bases between them. CDR3 length: 14 amino acids.

In this sample, this clonotype turned up many times. V is TRBV29-1 and J is TRBJ2-7; possible D gene TRBD2, 5 bases. Germline loops: CDR1 SQVTM, CDR2 ANQGSEA. This CDR3 is 14 amino acids long. Trimming pared 1 base from V and 4 bases from J, leaving 14 bases between. The CDR3, as DNA: TGCAGCGTTGAAGGCGGGTCCAGGACGTACGAGCAGTACTTC. Its translation: CSVEGGSRTYEQYF.

The rearrangement links TRBV6-2 or TRBV6-3 to TRBJ2-5; 7 positions match TRBD1. The V and J ends lost 2 bases and 4 bases, in that order; junction bases with no gene match: 7. There are 15 residues in the CDR3. Germline CDR1 MNHEY, CDR2 SVGEGT. DNA of the CDR3: TGTGCCAGCAGTTACGGAGCAAGACAGGGAGAGACCCAGTACTTC. The encoded protein is CASSYGARQGETQYF.